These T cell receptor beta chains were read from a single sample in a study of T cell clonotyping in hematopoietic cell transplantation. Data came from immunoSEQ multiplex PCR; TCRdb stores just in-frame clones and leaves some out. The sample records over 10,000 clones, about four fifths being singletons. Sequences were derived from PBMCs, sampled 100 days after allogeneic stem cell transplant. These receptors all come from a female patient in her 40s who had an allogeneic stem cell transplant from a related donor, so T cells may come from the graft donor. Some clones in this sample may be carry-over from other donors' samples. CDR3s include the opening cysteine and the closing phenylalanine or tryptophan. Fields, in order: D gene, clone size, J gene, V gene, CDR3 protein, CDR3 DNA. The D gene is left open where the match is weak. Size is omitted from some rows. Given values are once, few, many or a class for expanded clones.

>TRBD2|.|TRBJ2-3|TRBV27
CASSWGTSGSVTQYF
TGTGCCAGCAGTTGGGGGACTAGCGGGAGCGTTACGCAGTATTTT
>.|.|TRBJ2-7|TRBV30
CAWSVPAGTSYEQYF
TGTGCCTGGAGTGTTCCAGCGGGTACGTCCTACGAGCAGTACTTC
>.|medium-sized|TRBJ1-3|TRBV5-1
CASSLGSGSGNTIYF
TGCGCCAGCAGCTTGGGCAGCGGCTCTGGAAACACCATATATTTT
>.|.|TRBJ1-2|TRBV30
CAWSVGRFFHYGYTF
TGTGCCTGGAGTGTCGGGCGGTTCTTTCACTATGGCTACACCTTC
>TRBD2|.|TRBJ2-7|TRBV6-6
CASSSGTSKVEQYF
TGTGCCAGCAGTTCTGGGACTAGCAAAGTCGAGCAGTACTTC
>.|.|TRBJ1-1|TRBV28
CASSLDQRAGTEAFF
TGTGCCAGCAGTTTGGACCAGAGGGCGGGCACTGAAGCTTTCTTT
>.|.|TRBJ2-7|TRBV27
CASSLSRLAEGSSYEQYF
TGTGCCAGCAGTTTATCAAGATTAGCGGAGGGAAGCTCCTACGAGCAGTACTTC
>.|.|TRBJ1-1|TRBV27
CASSYTTDLNTEAFF
TGTGCCAGCAGTTACACGACAGACCTGAACACTGAAGCTTTCTTT
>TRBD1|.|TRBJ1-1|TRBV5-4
CASSPRGLGTEAFF
TGTGCCAGCAGCCCCAGGGGGCTGGGTACTGAAGCTTTCTTT
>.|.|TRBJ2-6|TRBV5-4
CASSPPSRGANVLTF
TGTGCCAGCAGCCCCCCTAGCAGGGGGGCCAACGTCCTGACTTTC
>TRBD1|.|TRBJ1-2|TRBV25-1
CASRSAGDRGTYGYTF
TGTGCCAGCAGATCAGCGGGGGACAGGGGAACCTATGGCTACACCTTC
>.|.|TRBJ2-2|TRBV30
CAWSRGHTGELFF
TGTGCCTGGAGTAGGGGACACACCGGGGAGCTGTTTTTT
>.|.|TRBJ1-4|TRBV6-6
CASSYGMGEEKLFF
TGTGCCAGCAGTTACGGGATGGGGGAAGAAAAACTGTTTTTT
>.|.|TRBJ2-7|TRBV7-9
CASSLVGFGNTYEQYF
TGTGCCAGCAGCTTAGTGGGTTTTGGCAACACCTACGAGCAGTACTTC
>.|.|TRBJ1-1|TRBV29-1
CSVPSSGGVEAFF
TGCAGCGTTCCTTCGAGCGGGGGGGTGGAAGCTTTCTTT
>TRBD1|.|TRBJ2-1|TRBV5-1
CASSGQAKNEQFF
TGCGCCAGCAGCGGACAGGCCAAAAATGAGCAGTTCTTC
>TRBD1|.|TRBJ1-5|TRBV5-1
CASSKPGQGYQPQHF
TGCGCCAGCAGCAAACCGGGACAGGGGTATCAGCCCCAGCATTTT
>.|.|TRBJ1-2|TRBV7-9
CASSLQGLGEADGYTF
TGTGCCAGCAGCTTACAGGGTCTCGGGGAGGCTGATGGCTACACCTTC
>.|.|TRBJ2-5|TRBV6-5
CASSYVLHSRETQYF
TGTGCCAGCAGTTACGTTTTGCACAGTCGGGAGACCCAGTACTTC
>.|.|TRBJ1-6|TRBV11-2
CASSRKFSDLNSPLHF
TGTGCCAGCAGCCGAAAATTCAGCGATCTTAATTCACCCCTCCACTTT
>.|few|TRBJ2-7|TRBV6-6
CASSYSNEQYF
TGTGCCAGCAGTTACTCGAACGAGCAGTACTTC
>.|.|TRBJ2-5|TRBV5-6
CASSLVSEETQYF
TGTGCCAGCAGCCTGGTGTCGGAGGAGACCCAGTACTTC
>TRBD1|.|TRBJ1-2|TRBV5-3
CARSKDRGLFVLYHRGYTF
TGTGCCAGAAGCAAGGACAGGGGGCTATTCGTTCTTTATCATCGGGGCTACACCTTC
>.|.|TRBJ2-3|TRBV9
CASSVGSGGSDTQYF
TGTGCCAGCAGCGTAGGATCGGGGGGCTCAGATACGCAGTATTTT
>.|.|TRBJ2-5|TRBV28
CASSLDIGETQYF
TGTGCCAGCAGTTTGGACATAGGAGAGACCCAGTACTTC
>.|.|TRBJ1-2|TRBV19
CASSIGTGPGGYTF
TGTGCCAGTAGTATAGGAACAGGCCCAGGCGGCTACACCTTC
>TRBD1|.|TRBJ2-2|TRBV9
CASSVQGASGELFF
TGTGCCAGCAGCGTACAGGGGGCAAGCGGGGAGCTGTTTTTT
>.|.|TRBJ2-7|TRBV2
CASRELTGSSYEQYF
TGTGCCAGCAGAGAACTTACAGGGAGCTCCTACGAGCAGTACTTC
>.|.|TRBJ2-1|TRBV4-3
CASSQEMDAYNEQFF
TGCGCCAGCAGCCAAGAAATGGACGCCTACAATGAGCAGTTCTTC
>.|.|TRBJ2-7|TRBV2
CASRSDGIYEQYF
TGTGCCAGCAGATCGGACGGCATCTACGAGCAGTACTTC
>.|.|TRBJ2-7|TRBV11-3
CASSLEYGKIYEQYF
TGTGCCAGCAGCTTAGAGTACGGGAAAATCTACGAGCAGTACTTC
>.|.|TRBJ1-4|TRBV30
CACEGRGATNEKLFF
TGTGCCTGTGAAGGGCGGGGTGCAACTAATGAAAAACTGTTTTTT
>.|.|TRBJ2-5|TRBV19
CASSVESGETQYF
TGTGCCAGTAGTGTCGAAAGTGGAGAGACCCAGTACTTC
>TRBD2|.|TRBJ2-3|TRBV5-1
CASSFYGGEADTQYF
TGCGCCAGCAGCTTTTACGGGGGGGAGGCAGATACGCAGTATTTT
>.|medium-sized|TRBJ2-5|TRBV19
CATGENQETQYF
TGTGCGACGGGGGAGAACCAAGAGACCCAGTACTTC
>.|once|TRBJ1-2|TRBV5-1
CASSLEGDYGYTF
TGCGCCAGCAGCTTAGAGGGAGACTATGGCTACACCTTC
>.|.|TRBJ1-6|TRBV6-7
CASTTGTNNSPLHF
TGTGCCAGCACCACCGGGACTAATAATTCACCCCTCCACTTT
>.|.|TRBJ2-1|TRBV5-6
CASSFRGVGHNEQFF
TGTGCCAGCAGCTTCAGGGGGGTCGGACACAATGAGCAGTTCTTC
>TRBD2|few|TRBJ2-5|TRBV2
CASSTIAGGRQETQYF
TGTGCCAGCAGTACAATAGCGGGGGGCCGCCAAGAGACCCAGTACTTC
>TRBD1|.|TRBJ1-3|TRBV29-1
CSVETDRGSGNTIYF
TGCAGCGTTGAGACGGACAGGGGCTCTGGAAACACCATATATTTT
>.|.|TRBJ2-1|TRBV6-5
CAVSEQGHREQFF
TGTGCCGTCTCCGAGCAAGGACACAGAGAGCAGTTCTTC
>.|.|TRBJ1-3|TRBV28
CASSSTGFQAGNTIYF
TGTGCCAGCAGTTCAACAGGGTTCCAAGCTGGAAACACCATATATTTT